This TCR beta chain came from a study of siplizumab effects on memory and regulatory T cells. Study observations and caveats: Suppressive capability of dividing Tregs from siplizumab cultures went unverified.

TCRdb's table, derived via immunoSEQ multiplex PCR, lists solely in-frame clones and lacks some. The top ten hold 5.5% to 7.5% of the sample, which has 94,000 or so clones, 93% seen once. This clone was found once. Its target is not known. This CDR3 region has 14 residues. CDR1 is PRHDT and CDR2 is FYEKMQ in the germline V gene (reference sequence). With V trimmed by 3 bases and J by 4 bases, 4 bases remained unmatched. The chain recombines TRBV13 with TRBJ2-7; the match to TRBD1 covers 9 bases. The receptor comes from a human donor in good health. The sample consisted of CD8+ T cells sorted from blood. Here the CDR3 reads CASSFRDRAYEQYF. The CDR3 DNA follows: TGTGCCAGCAGCTTCCGGGACAGGGCTTACGAGCAGTACTTC.